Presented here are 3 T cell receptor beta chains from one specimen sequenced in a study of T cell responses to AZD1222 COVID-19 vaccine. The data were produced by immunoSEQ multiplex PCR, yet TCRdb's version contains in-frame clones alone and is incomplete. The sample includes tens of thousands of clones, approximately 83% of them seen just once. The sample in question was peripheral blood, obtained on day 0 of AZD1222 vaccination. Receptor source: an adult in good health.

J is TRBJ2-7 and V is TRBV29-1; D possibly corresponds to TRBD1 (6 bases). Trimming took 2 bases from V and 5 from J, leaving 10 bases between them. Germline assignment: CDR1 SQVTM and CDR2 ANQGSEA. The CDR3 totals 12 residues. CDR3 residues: CSVERGINEQYF. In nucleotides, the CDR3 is TGCAGCGTTGAAAGGGGGATCAACGAGCAGTACTTC.

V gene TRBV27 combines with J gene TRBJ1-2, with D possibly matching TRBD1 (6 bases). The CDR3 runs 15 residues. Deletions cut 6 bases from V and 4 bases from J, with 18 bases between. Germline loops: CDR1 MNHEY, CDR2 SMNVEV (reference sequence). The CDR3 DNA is TGTGCCAGCAGAAAACAGGGCGTCAAGGGCTATGGCTACACCTTC. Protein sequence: CASRKQGVKGYGYTF.

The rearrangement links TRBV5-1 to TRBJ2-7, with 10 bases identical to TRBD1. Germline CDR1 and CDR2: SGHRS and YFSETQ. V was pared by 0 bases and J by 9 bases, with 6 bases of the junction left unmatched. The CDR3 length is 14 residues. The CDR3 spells CASSLETGGAGQYF. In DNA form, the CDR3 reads TGCGCCAGCAGCTTGGAGACAGGGGGCGCAGGGCAGTACTTC.